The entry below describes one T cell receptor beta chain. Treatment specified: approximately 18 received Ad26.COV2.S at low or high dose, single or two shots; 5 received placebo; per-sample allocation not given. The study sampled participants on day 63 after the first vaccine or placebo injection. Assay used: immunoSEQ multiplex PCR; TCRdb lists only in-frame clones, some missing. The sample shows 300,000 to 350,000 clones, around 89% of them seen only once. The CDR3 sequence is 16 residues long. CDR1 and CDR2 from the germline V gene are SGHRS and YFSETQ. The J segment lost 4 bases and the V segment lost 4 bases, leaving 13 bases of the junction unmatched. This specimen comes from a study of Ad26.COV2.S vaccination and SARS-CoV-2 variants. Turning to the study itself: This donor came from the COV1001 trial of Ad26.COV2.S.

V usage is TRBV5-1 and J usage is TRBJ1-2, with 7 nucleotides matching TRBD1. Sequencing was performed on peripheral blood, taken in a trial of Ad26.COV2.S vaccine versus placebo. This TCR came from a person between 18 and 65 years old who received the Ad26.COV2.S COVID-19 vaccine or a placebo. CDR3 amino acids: CASSPATGAPAYGYTF. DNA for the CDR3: TGCGCCAGCAGCCCGGCAACAGGGGCGCCAGCCTATGGCTACACCTTC. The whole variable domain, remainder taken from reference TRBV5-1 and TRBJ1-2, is KAGVTQTPRYLIKTRGQQVTLSCSPISGHRSVSWYQQTPGQGLQFLFEYFSETQRNKGNFPGRFSGRQFSNSRSEMNVSTLELGDSALYLCASSPATGAPAYGYTFGSGTRLTVV.